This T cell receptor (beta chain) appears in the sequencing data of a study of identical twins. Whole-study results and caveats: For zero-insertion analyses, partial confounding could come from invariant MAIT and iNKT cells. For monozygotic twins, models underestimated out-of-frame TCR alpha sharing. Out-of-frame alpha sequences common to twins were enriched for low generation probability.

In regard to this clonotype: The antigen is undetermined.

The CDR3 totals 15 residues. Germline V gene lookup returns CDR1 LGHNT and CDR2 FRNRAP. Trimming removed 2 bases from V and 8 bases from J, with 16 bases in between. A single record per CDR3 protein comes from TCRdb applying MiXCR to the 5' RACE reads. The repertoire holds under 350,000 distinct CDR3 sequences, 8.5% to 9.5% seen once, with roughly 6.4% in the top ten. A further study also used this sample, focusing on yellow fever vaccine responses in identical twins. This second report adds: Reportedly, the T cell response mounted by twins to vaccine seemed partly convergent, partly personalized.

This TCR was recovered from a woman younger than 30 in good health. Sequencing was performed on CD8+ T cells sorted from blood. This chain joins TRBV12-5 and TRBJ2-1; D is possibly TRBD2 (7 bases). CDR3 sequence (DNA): TGTGCTAGTGGTTTGAGGGGGGGGTCCCGGGATGAGCAGTTCTTC. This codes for CASGLRGGSRDEQFF.